In its sample, the clone carrying this TCR beta chain was seen many times. The germline gives CDR1 MNHNY, CDR2 SVGAGI (reference sequence). Trimming took off 4 bases at V and 6 bases at J, with 15 bases between the two ends. This CDR3 contains 14 residues. TCRdb re-analysed the 5' RACE reads in MiXCR, keeping a single row per CDR3 protein. The sample gives 85,000 to 100,000 distinct CDR3 sequences, 8% to 13% of which show up once; 4% to 5.5% is in the top ten. The record originates from a study of early T cells in non-severe SARS-CoV-2 infection. As for the study in general: Bulk RNA taken from unsorted whole blood was sequenced, leaving chains unpaired.

The genes are TRBV6-6 and TRBJ1-1, with TRBD1 as a possible D gene (6 bases). The sample taken for sequencing was whole blood. This receptor was identified in an adult who was a healthcare worker with PCR-confirmed SARS-CoV-2 infection or an uninfected control (not recorded which). CDR3 coding DNA: TGTGCCAGCAGTTCCCCGAGGGGGGACGCTGAAGCTTTCTTT. Protein product: CASSSPRGDAEAFF.